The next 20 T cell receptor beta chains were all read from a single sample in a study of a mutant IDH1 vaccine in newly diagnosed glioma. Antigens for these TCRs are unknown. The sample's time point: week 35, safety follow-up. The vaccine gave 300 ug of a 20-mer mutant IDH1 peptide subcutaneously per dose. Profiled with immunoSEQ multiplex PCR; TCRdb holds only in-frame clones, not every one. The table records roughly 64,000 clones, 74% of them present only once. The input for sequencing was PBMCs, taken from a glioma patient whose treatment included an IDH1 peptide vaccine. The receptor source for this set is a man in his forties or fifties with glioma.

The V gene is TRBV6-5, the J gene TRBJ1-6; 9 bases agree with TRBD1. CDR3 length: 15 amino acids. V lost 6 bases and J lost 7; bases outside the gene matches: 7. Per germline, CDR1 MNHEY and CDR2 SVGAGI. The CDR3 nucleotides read TGTGCCAGCAGCCGCTCCGGGACAGGGAATTCACCCCTCCACTTT. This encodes CASSRSGTGNSPLHF.

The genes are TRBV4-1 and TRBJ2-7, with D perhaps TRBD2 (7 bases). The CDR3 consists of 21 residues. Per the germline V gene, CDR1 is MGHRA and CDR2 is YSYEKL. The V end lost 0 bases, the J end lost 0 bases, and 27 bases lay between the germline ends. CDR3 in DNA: TGCGCCAGCAGCCAAGATCGGACGGGGGGCCGACTCCCCCTTAGCTCCTACGAGCAGTACTTC. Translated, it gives CASSQDRTGGRLPLSSYEQYF.

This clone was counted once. In nucleotides, the CDR3 is TGTGCCAGCGCCCAGGGGGGCCGTCGGGGGGAAGCTTTCTTT. Translated: CASAQGGRRGEAFF. The chain joins TRBV28 to TRBJ1-1, with TRBD1 identical over 7 bases. The ends lost 8 bases at V and 8 bases at J; junction bases unmatched: 14. CDR1 is MDHEN, CDR2 SYDVKM, per germline. CDR3 size: 14 residues.

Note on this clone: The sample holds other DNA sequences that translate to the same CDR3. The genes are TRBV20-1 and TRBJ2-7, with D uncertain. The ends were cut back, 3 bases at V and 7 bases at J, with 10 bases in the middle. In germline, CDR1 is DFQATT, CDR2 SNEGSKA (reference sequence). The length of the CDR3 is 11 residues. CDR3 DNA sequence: TGCAGTGCTAGCGGGTCTCGGGAGCAGTACTTC. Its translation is CSASGSREQYF.

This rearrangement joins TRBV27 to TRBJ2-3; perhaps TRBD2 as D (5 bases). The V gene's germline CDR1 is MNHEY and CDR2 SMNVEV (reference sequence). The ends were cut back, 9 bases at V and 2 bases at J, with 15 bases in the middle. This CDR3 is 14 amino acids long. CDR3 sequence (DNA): TGTGCCAGTGCGAGCGGCTTATTCACAGATACGCAGTATTTT. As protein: CASASGLFTDTQYF.

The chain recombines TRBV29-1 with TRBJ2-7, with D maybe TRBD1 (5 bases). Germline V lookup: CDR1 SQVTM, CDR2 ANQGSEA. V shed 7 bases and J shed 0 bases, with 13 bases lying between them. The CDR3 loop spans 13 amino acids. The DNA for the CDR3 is TGCAGCGCCTTACAGGCGCTCTCCTACGAGCAGTACTTC. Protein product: CSALQALSYEQYF.

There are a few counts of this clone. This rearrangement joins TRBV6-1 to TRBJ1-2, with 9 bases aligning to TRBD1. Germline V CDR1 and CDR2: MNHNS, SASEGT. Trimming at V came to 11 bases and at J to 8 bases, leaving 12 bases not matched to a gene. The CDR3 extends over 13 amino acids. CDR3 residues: CASSGTGSWGYTF. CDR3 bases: TGTGCCTCCTCGGGGACAGGGAGCTGGGGCTACACCTTC.

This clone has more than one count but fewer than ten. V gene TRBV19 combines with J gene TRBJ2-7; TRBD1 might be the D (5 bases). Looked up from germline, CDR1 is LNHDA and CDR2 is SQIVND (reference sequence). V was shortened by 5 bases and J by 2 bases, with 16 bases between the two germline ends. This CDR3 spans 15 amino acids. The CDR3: CASSAPSTGTYEQYF. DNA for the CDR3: TGTGCCAGTAGTGCCCCCAGTACAGGCACCTACGAGCAGTACTTC. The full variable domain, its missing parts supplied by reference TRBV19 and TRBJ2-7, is DGGITQSPKYLFRKEGQNVTLSCEQNLNHDAMYWYRQDPGQGLRLIYYSQIVNDFQKGDIAEGYSVSREKKESFPLTVTSAQKNPTAFYLCASSAPSTGTYEQYFGPGTRLTVT.

The CDR3 sequence: CASSPSGAGVETQYF. The CDR3 DNA sequence: TGTGCCAGCAGCCCTTCGGGGGCGGGGGTAGAGACCCAGTACTTC. The chain links TRBV5-6 to TRBJ2-5; TRBD2 might be the D (7 bases). Per the germline V gene, CDR1 is SGHDT and CDR2 is YYEEEE. Trimming cost V 4 bases and J 4 bases, with 17 bases left between them. This CDR3 spans 15 amino acids.

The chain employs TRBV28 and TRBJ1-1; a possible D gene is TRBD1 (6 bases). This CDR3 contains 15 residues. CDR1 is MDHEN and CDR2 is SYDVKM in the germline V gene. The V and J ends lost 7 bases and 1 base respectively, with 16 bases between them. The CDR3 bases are TGTGCCAGCACTGTTGAAGGGACACCGAACACTGAAGCTTTCTTT. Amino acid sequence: CASTVEGTPNTEAFF.

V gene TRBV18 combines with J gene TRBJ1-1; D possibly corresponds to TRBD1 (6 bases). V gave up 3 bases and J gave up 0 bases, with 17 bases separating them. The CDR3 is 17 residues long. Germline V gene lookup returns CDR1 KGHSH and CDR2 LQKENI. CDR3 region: CASSPEGWGGVNTEAFF. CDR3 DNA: TGTGCCAGCTCACCGGAGGGTTGGGGGGGCGTGAACACTGAAGCTTTCTTT.

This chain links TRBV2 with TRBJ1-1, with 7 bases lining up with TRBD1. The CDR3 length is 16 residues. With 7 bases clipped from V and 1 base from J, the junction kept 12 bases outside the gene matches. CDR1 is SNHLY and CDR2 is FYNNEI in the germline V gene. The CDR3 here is CASTTIPGTANTEAFF. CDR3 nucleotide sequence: TGTGCCAGCACTACCATCCCCGGGACAGCGAACACTGAAGCTTTCTTT.

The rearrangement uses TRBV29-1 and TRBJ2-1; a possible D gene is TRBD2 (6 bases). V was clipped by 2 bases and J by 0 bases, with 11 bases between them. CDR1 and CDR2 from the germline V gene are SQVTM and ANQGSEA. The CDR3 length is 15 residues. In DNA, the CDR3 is TGCAGCGTTGAATCGGCGGGGAGCTCCTACAATGAGCAGTTCTTC. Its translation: CSVESAGSSYNEQFF.

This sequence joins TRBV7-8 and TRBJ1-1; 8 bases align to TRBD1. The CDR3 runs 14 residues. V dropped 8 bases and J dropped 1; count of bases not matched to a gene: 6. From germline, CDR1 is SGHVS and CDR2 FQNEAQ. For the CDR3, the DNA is TGTGCCAGCCGAAGGACAGGGTCGAACACTGAAGCTTTCTTT. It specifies CASRRTGSNTEAFF.

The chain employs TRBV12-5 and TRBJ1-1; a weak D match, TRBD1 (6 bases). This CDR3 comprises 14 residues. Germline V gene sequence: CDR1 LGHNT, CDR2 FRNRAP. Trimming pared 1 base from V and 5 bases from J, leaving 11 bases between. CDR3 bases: TGTGCTAGTGGTTTGGCCTCCAGGGGAACTGAAGCTTTCTTT. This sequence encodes CASGLASRGTEAFF.

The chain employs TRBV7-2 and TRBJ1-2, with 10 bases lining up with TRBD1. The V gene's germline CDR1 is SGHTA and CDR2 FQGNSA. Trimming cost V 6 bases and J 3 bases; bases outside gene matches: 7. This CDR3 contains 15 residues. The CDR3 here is CASSRTGGKDYGYTF. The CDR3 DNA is TGTGCCAGCAGTAGGACAGGGGGGAAGGACTATGGCTACACCTTC. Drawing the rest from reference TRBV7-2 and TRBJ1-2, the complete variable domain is GAGVSQSPSNKVTEKGKDVELRCDPISGHTALYWYRQSLGQGLEFLIYFQGNSAPDKSGLPSDRFSAERTGGSVSTLTIQRTQQEDSAVYLCASSRTGGKDYGYTFGSGTRLTVV.

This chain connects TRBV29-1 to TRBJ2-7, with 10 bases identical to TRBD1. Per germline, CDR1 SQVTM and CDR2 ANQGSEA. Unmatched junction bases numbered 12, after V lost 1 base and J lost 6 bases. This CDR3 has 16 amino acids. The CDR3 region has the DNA TGCAGCGTTGAAGGAAGGAGTCGGGACAGGGGATCCGAGCAGTACTTC. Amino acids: CSVEGRSRDRGSEQYF.

The CDR3 DNA follows: TGTGCCAGCAGCCCGGGACAGTCGAACACTGAAGCTTTCTTT. Translation gives CASSPGQSNTEAFF. The J gene is TRBJ1-1, the V gene TRBV4-2; 7 bases align to TRBD1. The CDR3 extends over 14 amino acids. Germline lookup yields CDR1 LGHNA and CDR2 YNFKEQ. Losses at the gene ends were 4 bases for V and 1 base for J; bases not matched to a gene: 3.

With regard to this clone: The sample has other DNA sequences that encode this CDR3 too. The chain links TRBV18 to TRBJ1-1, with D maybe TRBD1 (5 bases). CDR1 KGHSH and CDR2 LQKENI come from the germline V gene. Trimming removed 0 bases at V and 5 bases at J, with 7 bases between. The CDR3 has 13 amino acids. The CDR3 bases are TGTGCCAGCTCACCACCGGGGGATACTGAAGCTTTCTTT. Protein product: CASSPPGDTEAFF.

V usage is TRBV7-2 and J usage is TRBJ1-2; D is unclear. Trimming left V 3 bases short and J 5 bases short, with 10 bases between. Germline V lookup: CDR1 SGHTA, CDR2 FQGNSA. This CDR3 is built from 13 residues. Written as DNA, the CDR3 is TGTGCCAGCAGCTTTGGGCATCCATATGGCTACACCTTC. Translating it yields CASSFGHPYGYTF.